This T cell receptor (beta chain) was sequenced for a study of cytomegalovirus exposure and HLA in healthy donors. The study's findings and limits: The study listed roughly 160 cytomegalovirus-associated TCR beta chains.

PCR involved 60 Vbeta and 13 Jbeta primers. The assay was immunoSEQ multiplex PCR, and TCRdb's table has in-frame clones only and misses some. Of some 42,000 clones in the sample, 50% to 55% were seen once. The table lists this clone with a few counts. Its cognate antigen is unknown. Sequencing was done on a sample of PBMCs. This clonotype was sampled from a human donor in good health.

The CDR3: CASSPRQGAGNTEAFF. CDR3 in DNA: TGTGCCAGCAGCCCCAGGCAGGGGGCAGGGAACACTGAAGCTTTCTTT. The V gene is TRBV9, the J gene TRBJ1-1, with 8 bases aligning to TRBD1. V lost 4 bases, J lost 1 base, and 9 bases stayed unmatched. Germline V gene sequence: CDR1 SGDLS, CDR2 YYNGEE. This CDR3 spans 16 amino acids. The complete variable domain, with remaining parts taken from reference TRBV9 and TRBJ1-1, reads DSGVTQTPKHLITATGQRVTLRCSPRSGDLSVYWYQQSLDQGLQFLIQYYNGEERAKGNILERFSAQQFPDLHSELNLSSLELGDSALYFCASSPRQGAGNTEAFFGQGTRLTVV.